This TCR beta chain was documented in a study of tumor-infiltrating lymphocytes in primary liver carcinoma. Looking at the study overall: The cohort included men and women aged 30 to 69 years.

For blood RNA, unsorted whole blood served as the source, and germline DNA was extracted too. The trim removed 3 bases at V and 7 bases at J, leaving 4 bases unmatched. The germline gives CDR1 MDHEN, CDR2 SYDVKM. This CDR3 contains 14 residues. TCR beta cDNA was prepared out of around 460 ng total RNA by means of a constant-region primer. The TCR beta library was amplified through three nested multiplex PCR rounds in a modified ARM-PCR procedure. The first two PCR rounds used TRBV1-TRBV30 primers with a Cbeta primer, roughly 10 cycles each. In TCRdb, the multiplex PCR reads were re-called with MiXCR into one record per CDR3 protein. The sample yields about 350,000 distinct CDR3 sequences, 65% seen once.

The TCR comes from a middle-aged man with primary liver carcinoma and hepatitis B virus infection. Specimen: peripheral blood. The chain uses TRBV28 and TRBJ2-4, with 9 bases that match TRBD2. The CDR3: CASSFKGTSNIQYF. CDR3 coding DNA: TGTGCCAGCAGTTTTAAGGGGACTAGCAACATTCAGTACTTC.